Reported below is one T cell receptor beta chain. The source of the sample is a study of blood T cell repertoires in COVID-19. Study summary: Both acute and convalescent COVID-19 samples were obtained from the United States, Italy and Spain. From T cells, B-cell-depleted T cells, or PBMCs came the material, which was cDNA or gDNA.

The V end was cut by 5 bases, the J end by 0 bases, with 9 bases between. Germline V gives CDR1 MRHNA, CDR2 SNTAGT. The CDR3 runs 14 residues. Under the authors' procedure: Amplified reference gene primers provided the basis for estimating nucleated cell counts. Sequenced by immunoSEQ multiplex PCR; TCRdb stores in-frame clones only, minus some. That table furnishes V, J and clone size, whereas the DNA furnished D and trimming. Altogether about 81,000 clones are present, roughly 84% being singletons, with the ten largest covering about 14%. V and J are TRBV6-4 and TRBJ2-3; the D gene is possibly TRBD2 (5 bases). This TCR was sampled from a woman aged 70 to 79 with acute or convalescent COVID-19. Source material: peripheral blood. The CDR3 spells CASSPRGSTDTQYF. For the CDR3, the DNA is TGTGCCAGCAGTCCCCGAGGGAGCACAGATACGCAGTATTTT.